These T cell receptor beta chains were read from a single sample in a study of blood T cell repertoires in COVID-19. Repertoires were generated with immunoSEQ multiplex PCR, while TCRdb's copy carries only in-frame clones and drops some. The table lists tens of thousands of clones, around 86% of them singletons, with 1% to 1.5% in the top ten. The sample was peripheral blood. Every receptor here comes from an elderly woman with acute or convalescent COVID-19. Both conserved end residues are part of each CDR3. The order of the fields is D gene, J gene, V gene, clone size, CDR3 protein, CDR3 DNA. A D gene is named only where the DNA matches it firmly. Size is stated for part of the rows, as once, few or many counts, or as a class when the clone is expanded.

d_call: NA; j_call: TRBJ1-1; v_call: TRBV7-8; clone_size: once; cdr3_aa: CASSLTGNTEAFF; cdr3_nt: TGTGCCAGCAGCTTGACGGGTAACACTGAAGCTTTCTTT
d_call: TRBD1; j_call: TRBJ2-7; v_call: TRBV19; clone_size: NA; cdr3_aa: CASSIDRAGGFYEQYF; cdr3_nt: TGTGCCAGTAGTATAGATCGGGCAGGGGGCTTCTACGAGCAGTACTTC
d_call: TRBD2; j_call: TRBJ2-7; v_call: TRBV18; clone_size: NA; cdr3_aa: CASSPSGGIPEQYF; cdr3_nt: TGTGCCAGCTCACCCAGCGGGGGGATCCCCGAGCAGTACTTC
d_call: NA; j_call: TRBJ2-3; v_call: TRBV7-9; clone_size: few; cdr3_aa: CASRHDGGTDTQYF; cdr3_nt: TGTGCCAGCAGACACGATGGTGGCACAGATACGCAGTATTTT
d_call: NA; j_call: TRBJ2-7; v_call: TRBV27; clone_size: NA; cdr3_aa: CASSPKSSGKTYEQYF; cdr3_nt: TGTGCCAGCAGTCCAAAGAGTTCAGGGAAGACCTACGAGCAGTACTTC
d_call: TRBD1; j_call: TRBJ1-5; v_call: TRBV28; clone_size: NA; cdr3_aa: CASSLSLGGTGFSNQPQHF; cdr3_nt: TGTGCCAGCAGTTTATCACTAGGGGGGACAGGGTTTAGCAATCAGCCCCAGCATTTT
d_call: NA; j_call: TRBJ2-7; v_call: TRBV4-2; clone_size: NA; cdr3_aa: CASSYDKGANYEQYF; cdr3_nt: TGTGCCAGCAGCTACGACAAGGGAGCGAATTACGAGCAGTACTTC
d_call: NA; j_call: TRBJ2-7; v_call: TRBV24-1; clone_size: NA; cdr3_aa: CATSTESTYEQYF; cdr3_nt: TGTGCCACCTCGACGGAGAGTACCTACGAGCAGTACTTC
d_call: TRBD1; j_call: TRBJ1-2; v_call: TRBV6-2/TRBV6-3; clone_size: NA; cdr3_aa: CASSYEGAHSGGYTF; cdr3_nt: TGTGCCAGCAGTTACGAGGGGGCGCATTCAGGAGGCTACACCTTC
d_call: NA; j_call: TRBJ2-3; v_call: TRBV7-9; clone_size: NA; cdr3_aa: CASSLGTSQTDTQYF; cdr3_nt: TGTGCCAGCAGCTTAGGAACTAGTCAAACAGATACGCAGTATTTT
d_call: TRBD1; j_call: TRBJ1-1; v_call: TRBV5-1; clone_size: NA; cdr3_aa: CASGMGTGGTEAFF; cdr3_nt: TGCGCCAGCGGAATGGGGACAGGGGGCACTGAAGCTTTCTTT
d_call: NA; j_call: TRBJ1-1; v_call: TRBV19; clone_size: NA; cdr3_aa: CASSTNRGTEAFF; cdr3_nt: TGTGCCAGTAGTACCAACCGGGGCACTGAAGCTTTCTTT
d_call: NA; j_call: TRBJ1-2; v_call: TRBV4-3; clone_size: NA; cdr3_aa: CASSQDLSGYTF; cdr3_nt: TGCGCCAGCAGCCAAGATCTTAGTGGCTACACCTTC
d_call: TRBD1; j_call: TRBJ2-7; v_call: TRBV5-1; clone_size: NA; cdr3_aa: CASSSSRGNYEQYF; cdr3_nt: TGCGCCAGCAGCTCAAGCAGGGGGAACTACGAGCAGTACTTC
d_call: NA; j_call: TRBJ2-5; v_call: TRBV19; clone_size: NA; cdr3_aa: CASSGGLQETQYF; cdr3_nt: TGTGCCAGTAGTGGTGGGCTTCAAGAGACCCAGTACTTC
d_call: NA; j_call: TRBJ1-1; v_call: TRBV18; clone_size: NA; cdr3_aa: CASSPPGGLAFF; cdr3_nt: TGTGCCAGCTCACCGCCGGGGGGCCTGGCTTTCTTT
d_call: TRBD1; j_call: TRBJ1-2; v_call: TRBV2; clone_size: NA; cdr3_aa: CASSDDRGGGYTF; cdr3_nt: TGTGCCAGCAGCGACGACAGGGGGGGTGGCTACACCTTC
d_call: NA; j_call: TRBJ2-3; v_call: TRBV30; clone_size: NA; cdr3_aa: CAWSKGLADTQYF; cdr3_nt: TGTGCCTGGAGTAAGGGGCTCGCAGATACGCAGTATTTT
d_call: NA; j_call: TRBJ2-3; v_call: TRBV7-2; clone_size: NA; cdr3_aa: CASHKQGSNTDTQYF; cdr3_nt: TGTGCCAGCCATAAACAGGGCTCAAACACAGATACGCAGTATTTT
d_call: NA; j_call: TRBJ1-6; v_call: TRBV18; clone_size: NA; cdr3_aa: CASSNSGSRHSPLHF; cdr3_nt: TGTGCCAGCTCCAATAGCGGGAGTCGGCATTCACCCCTCCACTTT
d_call: TRBD1; j_call: TRBJ1-1; v_call: TRBV9; clone_size: NA; cdr3_aa: CASSLEGQGVGEAFF; cdr3_nt: TGTGCCAGCAGCCTAGAGGGACAGGGAGTGGGTGAAGCTTTCTTT
d_call: TRBD2; j_call: TRBJ2-3; v_call: TRBV19; clone_size: NA; cdr3_aa: CASKSGGGTDTQYF; cdr3_nt: TGTGCCAGTAAGAGCGGGGGGGGTACAGATACGCAGTATTTT
d_call: NA; j_call: TRBJ2-2; v_call: TRBV9; clone_size: NA; cdr3_aa: CASSELQDNTGELFF; cdr3_nt: TGTGCCAGCAGCGAGCTGCAGGATAACACCGGGGAGCTGTTTTTT
d_call: TRBD2; j_call: TRBJ2-7; v_call: TRBV14; clone_size: NA; cdr3_aa: CASSPGGRQYF; cdr3_nt: TGTGCCAGCAGCCCAGGCGGGAGGCAGTACTTC
d_call: NA; j_call: TRBJ2-7; v_call: TRBV6-5; clone_size: NA; cdr3_aa: CASLRADTYEQYF; cdr3_nt: TGTGCCAGCCTGAGGGCCGATACCTACGAGCAGTACTTC
d_call: NA; j_call: TRBJ1-5; v_call: TRBV5-6; clone_size: NA; cdr3_aa: CASSLGLSSQPQHF; cdr3_nt: TGTGCCAGCAGCTTGGGGCTGTCCAGTCAGCCCCAGCATTTT